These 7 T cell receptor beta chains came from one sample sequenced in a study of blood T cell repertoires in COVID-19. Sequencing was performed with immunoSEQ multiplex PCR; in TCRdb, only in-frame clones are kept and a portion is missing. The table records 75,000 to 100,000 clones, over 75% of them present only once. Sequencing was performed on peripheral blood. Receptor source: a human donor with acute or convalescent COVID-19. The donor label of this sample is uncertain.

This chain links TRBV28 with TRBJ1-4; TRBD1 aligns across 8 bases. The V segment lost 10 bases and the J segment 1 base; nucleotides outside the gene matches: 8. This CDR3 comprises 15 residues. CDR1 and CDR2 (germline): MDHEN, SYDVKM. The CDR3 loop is CATGPGGRTNEKLFF. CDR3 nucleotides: TGTGCCACCGGGCCAGGGGGCAGAACTAATGAAAAACTGTTTTTT. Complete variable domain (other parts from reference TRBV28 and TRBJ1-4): DVKVTQSSRYLVKRTGEKVFLECVQDMDHENMFWYRQDPGLGLRLIYFSYDVKMKEKGDIPEGYSVSREKKERFSLILESASTNQTSMYLCATGPGGRTNEKLFFGSGTQLSVL.

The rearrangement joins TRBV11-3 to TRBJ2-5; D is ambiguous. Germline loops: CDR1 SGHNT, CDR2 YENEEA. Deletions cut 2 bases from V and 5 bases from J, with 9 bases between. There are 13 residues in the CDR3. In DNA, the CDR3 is TGTGCCAGCAGCTTATACCCACGGGAGACCCAGTACTTC. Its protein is CASSLYPRETQYF.

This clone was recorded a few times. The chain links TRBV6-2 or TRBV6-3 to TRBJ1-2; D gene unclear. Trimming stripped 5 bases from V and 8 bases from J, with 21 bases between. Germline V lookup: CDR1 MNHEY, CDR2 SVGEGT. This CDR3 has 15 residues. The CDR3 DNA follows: TGTGCCAGCAGTCCCGAGGCCGGTCACATCGGGGGCTACACCTTC. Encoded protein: CASSPEAGHIGGYTF.

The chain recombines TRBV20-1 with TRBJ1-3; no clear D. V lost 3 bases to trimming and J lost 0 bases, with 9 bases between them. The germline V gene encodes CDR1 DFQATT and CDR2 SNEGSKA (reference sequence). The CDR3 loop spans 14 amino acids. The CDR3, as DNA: TGCAGTGCTAGTGCGGGAGGCTCTGGAAACACCATATATTTT. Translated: CSASAGGSGNTIYF.

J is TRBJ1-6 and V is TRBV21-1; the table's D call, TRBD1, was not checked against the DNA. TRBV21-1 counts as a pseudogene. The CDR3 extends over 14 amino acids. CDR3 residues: CASSKDQGNSPLHF. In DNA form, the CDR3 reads TGTGCCAGCAGCAAAGATCAGGGGAATTCACCCCTCCACTTT.

Here the CDR3 reads CASSQDSNYGYTF. The CDR3, as DNA: TGTGCCAGCAGCCAAGACAGTAACTATGGCTACACCTTC. The chain is built from TRBV4-2 and TRBJ1-2; the D is unclear. V was cut by 0 bases and J by 1 base, with 3 bases left in between. Germline V gene lookup returns CDR1 LGHNA and CDR2 YNFKEQ. The CDR3 consists of 13 residues.

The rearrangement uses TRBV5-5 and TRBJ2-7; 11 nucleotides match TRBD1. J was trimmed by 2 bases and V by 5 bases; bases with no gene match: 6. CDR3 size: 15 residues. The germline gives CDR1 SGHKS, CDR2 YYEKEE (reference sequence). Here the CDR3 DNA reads TGTGCCAGCAGTTTTCCGGGACAGGGGGCCTACGAGCAGTACTTC. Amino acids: CASSFPGQGAYEQYF.